The rows below give T cell receptor beta chains drawn from one sample of a study of graft-versus-host responses after intestinal transplantation. The method was immunoSEQ multiplex PCR; TCRdb's version includes in-frame clones alone and lacks a portion of them. Among 15,000 to 20,000 clones listed, approximately 89% were seen once. This material consisted of PBMCs, taken roughly 110 days after intestinal transplant. The receptors originated from a human patient who received an intestinal transplant, so some T cells may come from the graft donor. The CDR3 runs from the conserved cysteine through the conserved F or W. The order of the fields is CDR3 DNA, CDR3 protein, CDR3 length, J gene, V gene, clone size, D gene. The D gene is left open where the match is weak. Clone sizes are given selectively: once, few, many, or a class where the clone is expanded.

CDR3nt: TGTGCCAGCAGTGAAGCCCGAGGGCGGCCTAACTATGGCTACACCTTC
CDR3aa: CASSEARGRPNYGYTF
len: 16
j_gene: TRBJ1-2
v_gene: TRBV2
abundance: .
d_gene: .

CDR3nt: TGTGCCAGCAGTTTCCATACAGGGAGGACTGAAGCTTTCTTT
CDR3aa: CASSFHTGRTEAFF
len: 14
j_gene: TRBJ1-1
v_gene: TRBV27
abundance: .
d_gene: .

CDR3nt: TGTGCCACCAGCAGGCCTGGGGACACTGAAGCTTTCTTT
CDR3aa: CATSRPGDTEAFF
len: 13
j_gene: TRBJ1-1
v_gene: TRBV15
abundance: .
d_gene: .

CDR3nt: TGTGCCAGCAGCCCTGGCCCTAGCGGATACAATGAGCAGTTCTTC
CDR3aa: CASSPGPSGYNEQFF
len: 15
j_gene: TRBJ2-1
v_gene: TRBV7-8
abundance: .
d_gene: TRBD2

CDR3nt: TGTGCCAGCAGAGGGGGTTACAATGAGCAGTTCTTC
CDR3aa: CASRGGYNEQFF
len: 12
j_gene: TRBJ2-1
v_gene: TRBV2
abundance: .
d_gene: .

CDR3nt: TGTGCCAGCAGCGGGGGACTAGCGGGCCTCTCAAGCTCCTACAATGAGCAGTTCTTC
CDR3aa: CASSGGLAGLSSSYNEQFF
len: 19
j_gene: TRBJ2-1
v_gene: TRBV5-4
abundance: .
d_gene: TRBD2

CDR3nt: TGTGCCAGCTCACCAGGGGGTCGACGGACCTATGGCTACACCTTC
CDR3aa: CASSPGGRRTYGYTF
len: 15
j_gene: TRBJ1-2
v_gene: TRBV18
abundance: once
d_gene: .

CDR3nt: TGTGCCAGCAGCTTCAACGCAGGGACCCAAGAGACCCAGTACTTC
CDR3aa: CASSFNAGTQETQYF
len: 15
j_gene: TRBJ2-5
v_gene: TRBV11-3
abundance: .
d_gene: .

CDR3nt: TGTGCCAGCAGCTTAGCAGGGACTAGCGGGAGGAATGAGCAGTTCTTC
CDR3aa: CASSLAGTSGRNEQFF
len: 16
j_gene: TRBJ2-1
v_gene: TRBV7-9
abundance: .
d_gene: TRBD2

CDR3nt: TGCGCCAGCAGCCGAGTATGGGGGACAGACTCCTATGGCTACACCTTC
CDR3aa: CASSRVWGTDSYGYTF
len: 16
j_gene: TRBJ1-2
v_gene: TRBV4-1
abundance: .
d_gene: TRBD1

CDR3nt: TGCGCCAGCAGCCAAGGGGACACGTCATCCTACGAGCAGTACTTC
CDR3aa: CASSQGDTSSYEQYF
len: 15
j_gene: TRBJ2-7
v_gene: TRBV4-1
abundance: .
d_gene: .

CDR3nt: TGTGCCACCAGCAGAGATAACCAGGGCGGCTATGGCTACACCTTC
CDR3aa: CATSRDNQGGYGYTF
len: 15
j_gene: TRBJ1-2
v_gene: TRBV15
abundance: .
d_gene: .

CDR3nt: TGTGCCAGTAGTATAGCGGGAGGGTCCTACAATGAGCAGTTCTTC
CDR3aa: CASSIAGGSYNEQFF
len: 15
j_gene: TRBJ2-1
v_gene: TRBV19
abundance: few
d_gene: TRBD2

CDR3nt: TGTGCCAGCAGCTTGGGGTACGAGCAGTACTTC
CDR3aa: CASSLGYEQYF
len: 11
j_gene: TRBJ2-7
v_gene: TRBV5-6
abundance: .
d_gene: .

CDR3nt: TGTGCCAGTGACCGGGACAGGGGACTAGCGGGGGCCTACGAGCAGTACTTC
CDR3aa: CASDRDRGLAGAYEQYF
len: 17
j_gene: TRBJ2-7
v_gene: TRBV19
abundance: .
d_gene: TRBD2

CDR3nt: TGTGCCAGCAGCGGGGGGGGGACGCCGGACTACGAGCAGTACTTC
CDR3aa: CASSGGGTPDYEQYF
len: 15
j_gene: TRBJ2-7
v_gene: TRBV5-4
abundance: few
d_gene: TRBD2

CDR3nt: TGTGCCAGTAGTCCAGGGGAGTGGTCCTACAATGAGCAGTTCTTC
CDR3aa: CASSPGEWSYNEQFF
len: 15
j_gene: TRBJ2-1
v_gene: TRBV19
abundance: .
d_gene: .

CDR3nt: TGTGCCAGTAGTCCTACCCCCGGGACAGGGCAAAGACTAGCGGGGTACAATGAGCAGTTCTTC
CDR3aa: CASSPTPGTGQRLAGYNEQFF
len: 21
j_gene: TRBJ2-1
v_gene: TRBV19
abundance: .
d_gene: TRBD2

CDR3nt: TGTGCCAGCAGTCACCTCGGGACAGGGTGGCCCTACGAGCAGTACTTC
CDR3aa: CASSHLGTGWPYEQYF
len: 16
j_gene: TRBJ2-7
v_gene: TRBV27
abundance: .
d_gene: TRBD1

CDR3nt: TGTGCCAGCAGCTTAAAGAGGGCAGAAAAACTGTTTTTT
CDR3aa: CASSLKRAEKLFF
len: 13
j_gene: TRBJ1-4
v_gene: TRBV13
abundance: .
d_gene: .

CDR3nt: TGTGCCAGCAGTAACGTAGGGACGAAAGAGACCCAGTACTTC
CDR3aa: CASSNVGTKETQYF
len: 14
j_gene: TRBJ2-5
v_gene: TRBV6-1
abundance: .
d_gene: .

CDR3nt: TGTGCCAGCAGCTTAGGACGTCCAACTGAAGCTTTCTTT
CDR3aa: CASSLGRPTEAFF
len: 13
j_gene: TRBJ1-1
v_gene: TRBV7-9
abundance: .
d_gene: .

CDR3nt: TGTGCCAGCACCAATCATCGTATTCCCCGAGACACAGATACGCAGTATTTT
CDR3aa: CASTNHRIPRDTDTQYF
len: 17
j_gene: TRBJ2-3
v_gene: TRBV7-9
abundance: .
d_gene: .

CDR3nt: TGCGCCAGCAGCCGGACTAGCGGGGCCTCCTACGAGCAGTACTTC
CDR3aa: CASSRTSGASYEQYF
len: 15
j_gene: TRBJ2-7
v_gene: TRBV4-1
abundance: .
d_gene: TRBD2

CDR3nt: TGTGCCAGTAGTATAGTAGCGGGAGGAGGCGAGCAGTACTTC
CDR3aa: CASSIVAGGGEQYF
len: 14
j_gene: TRBJ2-7
v_gene: TRBV19
abundance: once
d_gene: TRBD2

CDR3nt: TGTGCCAGCAGCCAGGGACTAGCGGGAGCGGGCGAGCAGTACTTC
CDR3aa: CASSQGLAGAGEQYF
len: 15
j_gene: TRBJ2-7
v_gene: TRBV6-5
abundance: .
d_gene: TRBD2

CDR3nt: TGTGCCATCAGGGGGGCCGGGACTAGCGGCTACGAGCAGTACTTC
CDR3aa: CAIRGAGTSGYEQYF
len: 15
j_gene: TRBJ2-7
v_gene: TRBV10-3
abundance: .
d_gene: TRBD2

CDR3nt: TGTGCCAGCAGCGTAGCCAGGGACACTGAAGCTTTCTTT
CDR3aa: CASSVARDTEAFF
len: 13
j_gene: TRBJ1-1
v_gene: TRBV9
abundance: .
d_gene: .

CDR3nt: TGTGCCAGCAGGCCCCAGCGCGGGGGCTCCTACGAGCAGTACTTC
CDR3aa: CASRPQRGGSYEQYF
len: 15
j_gene: TRBJ2-7
v_gene: TRBV6-5
abundance: .
d_gene: TRBD2

CDR3nt: TGCGCCAGCAGTGAGTTTTACGAGCAGTACTTC
CDR3aa: CASSEFYEQYF
len: 11
j_gene: TRBJ2-7
v_gene: TRBV10-2
abundance: .
d_gene: .

CDR3nt: TGTGCCAGTAGCCCTAAACGGGGAGGAATCTACGAGCAGTACTTC
CDR3aa: CASSPKRGGIYEQYF
len: 15
j_gene: TRBJ2-7
v_gene: TRBV19
abundance: .
d_gene: .

CDR3nt: TGTGCCAGCTCACCTGCCCGGTCATCGACAGGGAAAGAGACCCAGTACTTC
CDR3aa: CASSPARSSTGKETQYF
len: 17
j_gene: TRBJ2-5
v_gene: TRBV18
abundance: .
d_gene: TRBD1

CDR3nt: TGTGCCAGCAGCTTAGGTCCCCTAGCGTCAGTGGAGCAGTACTTC
CDR3aa: CASSLGPLASVEQYF
len: 15
j_gene: TRBJ2-7
v_gene: TRBV11-2
abundance: .
d_gene: .

CDR3nt: TGTGCCAGCAGCGTAGATCTGGAGACTGAAGCTTTCTTT
CDR3aa: CASSVDLETEAFF
len: 13
j_gene: TRBJ1-1
v_gene: TRBV9
abundance: .
d_gene: .

CDR3nt: TGTGCCAGTAGTATGAGGGGTATGTACACTGAAGCTTTCTTT
CDR3aa: CASSMRGMYTEAFF
len: 14
j_gene: TRBJ1-1
v_gene: TRBV19
abundance: .
d_gene: .

CDR3nt: TGTGCCAGCAGCTTAGTCGGGGGGGCTGAAGCTTTCTTT
CDR3aa: CASSLVGGAEAFF
len: 13
j_gene: TRBJ1-1
v_gene: TRBV7-9
abundance: .
d_gene: .

CDR3nt: TGTGCCAGTAGTGTTTCGGACCCTGGAAACACCATATATTTT
CDR3aa: CASSVSDPGNTIYF
len: 14
j_gene: TRBJ1-3
v_gene: TRBV19
abundance: .
d_gene: .

CDR3nt: TGTGCCAGTAGTATTTCGGACACCGGGGAGCTGTTTTTT
CDR3aa: CASSISDTGELFF
len: 13
j_gene: TRBJ2-2
v_gene: TRBV19
abundance: few
d_gene: .

CDR3nt: TGTGCCAGCAGCCCCAGCGGAACCTACGAGCAGTACTTC
CDR3aa: CASSPSGTYEQYF
len: 13
j_gene: TRBJ2-7
v_gene: TRBV6-1
abundance: .
d_gene: .

CDR3nt: TGTGCCAGCAGTCCAGGGACAGGAGATACCTACGAGCAGTACTTC
CDR3aa: CASSPGTGDTYEQYF
len: 15
j_gene: TRBJ2-7
v_gene: TRBV28
abundance: .
d_gene: TRBD1

CDR3nt: TGCGCCAGCAGCCTCCTGGATGAGCAGTTCTTC
CDR3aa: CASSLLDEQFF
len: 11
j_gene: TRBJ2-1
v_gene: TRBV5-1
abundance: .
d_gene: .

CDR3nt: TGTGCCAGTAGACAGGGGAGGAACTACACCTTC
CDR3aa: CASRQGRNYTF
len: 11
j_gene: TRBJ1-2
v_gene: TRBV19
abundance: .
d_gene: TRBD1

CDR3nt: TGTGCCAGTAGTATTTCACGTCGGACAGGAGAGAACACTGAAGCTTTCTTT
CDR3aa: CASSISRRTGENTEAFF
len: 17
j_gene: TRBJ1-1
v_gene: TRBV19
abundance: once
d_gene: TRBD1

CDR3nt: TGTGCCATCAGGGGACTCTCCTACAATGAGCAGTTCTTC
CDR3aa: CAIRGLSYNEQFF
len: 13
j_gene: TRBJ2-1
v_gene: TRBV10-3
abundance: .
d_gene: .

CDR3nt: TGCGCCAGCAGCTTGGCCTGGGGAGGCTACGAGCAGTACTTC
CDR3aa: CASSLAWGGYEQYF
len: 14
j_gene: TRBJ2-7
v_gene: TRBV5-1
abundance: .
d_gene: .

CDR3nt: TGTGCCAGCAGCAAGGGACTAGCGGGAGGGTCCTACGAGCAGTACTTC
CDR3aa: CASSKGLAGGSYEQYF
len: 16
j_gene: TRBJ2-7
v_gene: TRBV27
abundance: .
d_gene: TRBD2

CDR3nt: TGTGCCAGCAGCTTAGGAGGGGGCACCCGGAACGAGCAGTACTTC
CDR3aa: CASSLGGGTRNEQYF
len: 15
j_gene: TRBJ2-7
v_gene: TRBV13
abundance: once
d_gene: TRBD1

CDR3nt: TGTGCCAGCAGTTTAGGGGGAGGCAATCAGCCCCAGCATTTT
CDR3aa: CASSLGGGNQPQHF
len: 14
j_gene: TRBJ1-5
v_gene: TRBV27
abundance: .
d_gene: .

CDR3nt: TGTGCCGGCAGCGCGGGACAGGGCGCTGGGGCCAACGTCCTGACTTTC
CDR3aa: CAGSAGQGAGANVLTF
len: 16
j_gene: TRBJ2-6
v_gene: TRBV7-6
abundance: .
d_gene: TRBD1

CDR3nt: TGCGCCAGCAGTGGAGGCCTTCCCTACAATGAGCAGTTCTTC
CDR3aa: CASSGGLPYNEQFF
len: 14
j_gene: TRBJ2-1
v_gene: TRBV5-1
abundance: .
d_gene: .

CDR3nt: TGTGCCAGCAGCTTAAATGGCGGGAGTTTCGCAGATACGCAGTATTTT
CDR3aa: CASSLNGGSFADTQYF
len: 16
j_gene: TRBJ2-3
v_gene: TRBV7-3
abundance: .
d_gene: TRBD2

CDR3nt: TGTGCCAGCAGCGTAGAGATGGGGGCGAACACTGAAGCTTTCTTT
CDR3aa: CASSVEMGANTEAFF
len: 15
j_gene: TRBJ1-1
v_gene: TRBV9
abundance: .
d_gene: .

CDR3nt: TGTGCCAGCAGTTACTCGGCGGGAAAGGCAGATACGCAGTATTTT
CDR3aa: CASSYSAGKADTQYF
len: 15
j_gene: TRBJ2-3
v_gene: TRBV6-5
abundance: .
d_gene: .